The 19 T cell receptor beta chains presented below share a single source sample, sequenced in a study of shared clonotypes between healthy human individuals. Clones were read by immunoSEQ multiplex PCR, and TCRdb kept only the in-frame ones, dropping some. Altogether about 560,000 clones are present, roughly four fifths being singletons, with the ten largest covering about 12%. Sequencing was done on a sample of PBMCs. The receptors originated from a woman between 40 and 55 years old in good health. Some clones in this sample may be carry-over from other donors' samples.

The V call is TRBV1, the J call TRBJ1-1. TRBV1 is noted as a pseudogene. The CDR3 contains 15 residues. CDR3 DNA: TGCACCAGCAGCCAGCCGTTCTGGGGGAGCACTGAAGCTTTCTTT. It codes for CTSSQPFWGSTEAFF.

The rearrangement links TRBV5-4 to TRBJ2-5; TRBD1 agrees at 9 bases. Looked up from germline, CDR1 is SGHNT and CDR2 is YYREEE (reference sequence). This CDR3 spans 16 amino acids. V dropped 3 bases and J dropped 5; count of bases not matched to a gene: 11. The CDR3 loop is CASSSTRQGEGETQYF. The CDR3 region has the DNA TGTGCCAGCAGCTCAACCCGACAGGGGGAGGGGGAGACCCAGTACTTC.

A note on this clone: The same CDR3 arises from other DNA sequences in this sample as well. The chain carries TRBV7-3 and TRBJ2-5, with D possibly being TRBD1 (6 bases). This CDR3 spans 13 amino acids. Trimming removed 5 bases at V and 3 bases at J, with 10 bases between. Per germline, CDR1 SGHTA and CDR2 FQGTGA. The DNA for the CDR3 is TGTGCCAGCAGCCTGAACAGGGAAGAGACCCAGTACTTC. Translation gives CASSLNREETQYF.

The CDR3 protein is CASSGVGNAGELFF. The CDR3 DNA reads TGTGCCAGCAGTGGCGTTGGTAACGCCGGGGAGCTGTTTTTT. V and J are TRBV6-1 and TRBJ2-2; D is uncertain. Germline V gene lookup returns CDR1 MNHNS and CDR2 SASEGT. This CDR3 comprises 14 residues. Trimming removed 4 bases from V and 6 bases from J, with 12 bases in between.

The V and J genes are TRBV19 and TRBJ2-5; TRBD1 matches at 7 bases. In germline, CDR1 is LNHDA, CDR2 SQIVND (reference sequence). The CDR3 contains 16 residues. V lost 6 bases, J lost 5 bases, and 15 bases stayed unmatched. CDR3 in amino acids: CASSLWTGRLGETQYF. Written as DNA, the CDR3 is TGTGCCAGTAGCCTCTGGACAGGCCGATTGGGGGAGACCCAGTACTTC.

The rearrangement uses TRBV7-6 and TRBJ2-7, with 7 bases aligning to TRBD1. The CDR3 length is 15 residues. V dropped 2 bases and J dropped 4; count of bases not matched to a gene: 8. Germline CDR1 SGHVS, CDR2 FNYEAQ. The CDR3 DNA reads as TGTGCCAGCAGCTTAACCCTCAAACAGGGGTACGAGCAGTACTTC. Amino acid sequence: CASSLTLKQGYEQYF.

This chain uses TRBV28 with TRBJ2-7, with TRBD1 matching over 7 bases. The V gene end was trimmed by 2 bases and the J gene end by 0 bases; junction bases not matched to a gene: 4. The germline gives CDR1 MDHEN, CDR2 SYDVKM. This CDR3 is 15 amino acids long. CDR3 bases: TGTGCCAGCAGTTTAAGGTCAGGGGGCTCCTACGAGCAGTACTTC. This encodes CASSLRSGGSYEQYF.

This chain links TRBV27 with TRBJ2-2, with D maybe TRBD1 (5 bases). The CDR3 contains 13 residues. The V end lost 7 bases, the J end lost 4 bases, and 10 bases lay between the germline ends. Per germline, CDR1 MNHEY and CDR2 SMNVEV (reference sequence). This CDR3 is CASKPQGTGELFF. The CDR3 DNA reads TGTGCCAGCAAACCTCAGGGCACCGGGGAGCTGTTTTTT.

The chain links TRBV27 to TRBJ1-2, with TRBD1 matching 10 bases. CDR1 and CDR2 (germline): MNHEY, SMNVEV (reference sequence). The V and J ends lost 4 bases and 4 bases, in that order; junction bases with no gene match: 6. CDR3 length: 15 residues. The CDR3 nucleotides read TGTGCCAGCAGTTCTCCGGGACAGGGGACCTATGGCTACACCTTC. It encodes CASSSPGQGTYGYTF.

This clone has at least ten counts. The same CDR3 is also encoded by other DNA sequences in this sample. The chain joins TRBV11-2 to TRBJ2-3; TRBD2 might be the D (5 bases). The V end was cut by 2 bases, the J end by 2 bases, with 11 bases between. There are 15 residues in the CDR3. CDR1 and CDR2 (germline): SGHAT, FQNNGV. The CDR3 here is CASSLTRRTTDTQYF. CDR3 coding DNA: TGTGCCAGCAGCTTAACCCGGAGGACCACAGATACGCAGTATTTT.

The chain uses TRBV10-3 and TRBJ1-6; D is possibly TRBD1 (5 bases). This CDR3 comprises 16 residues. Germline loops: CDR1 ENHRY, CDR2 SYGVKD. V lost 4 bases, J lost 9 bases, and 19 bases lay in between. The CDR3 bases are TGTGCCATCAGTGCGCCAATGGGGGGTGGCATTTCACCCCTCCACTTT. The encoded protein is CAISAPMGGGISPLHF.

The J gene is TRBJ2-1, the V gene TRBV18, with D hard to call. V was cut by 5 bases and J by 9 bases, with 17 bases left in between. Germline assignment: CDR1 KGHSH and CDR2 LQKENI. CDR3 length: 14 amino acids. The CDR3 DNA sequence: TGTGCCAGCTCAGCCTTTGAGTCCCGAAGTGAGCAGTTCTTC. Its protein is CASSAFESRSEQFF.

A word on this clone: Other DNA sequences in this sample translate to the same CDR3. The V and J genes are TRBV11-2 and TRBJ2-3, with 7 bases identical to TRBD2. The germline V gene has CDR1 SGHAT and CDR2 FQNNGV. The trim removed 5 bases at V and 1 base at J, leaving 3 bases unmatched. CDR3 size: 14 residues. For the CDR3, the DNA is TGTGCCAGCAGCCCTCTAGCGGGCACAGATACGCAGTATTTT. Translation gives CASSPLAGTDTQYF.

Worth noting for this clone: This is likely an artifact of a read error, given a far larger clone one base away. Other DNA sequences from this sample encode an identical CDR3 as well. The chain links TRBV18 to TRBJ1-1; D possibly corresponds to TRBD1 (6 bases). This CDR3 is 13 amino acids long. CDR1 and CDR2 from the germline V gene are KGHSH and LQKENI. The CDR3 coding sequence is TGTGCCAGCTCACAAGACGGGGACACCGAAGCTTTCTTT. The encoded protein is CASSQDGDTEAFF.

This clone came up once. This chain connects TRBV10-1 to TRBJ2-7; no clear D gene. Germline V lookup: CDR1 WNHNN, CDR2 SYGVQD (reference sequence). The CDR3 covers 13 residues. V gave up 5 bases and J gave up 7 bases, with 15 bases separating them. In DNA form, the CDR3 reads TGCGCCAGCAGTCCCCGGGCCATGGGGGAGCAGTACTTC. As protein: CASSPRAMGEQYF.

This chain's CDR3 is CASSPSGDSNYGYTF. As DNA, the CDR3 is TGTGCCAGCTCACCCTCAGGGGATTCTAACTATGGCTACACCTTC. The V and J genes are TRBV18 and TRBJ1-2, with D possibly being TRBD1 (6 bases). The CDR3 extends over 15 amino acids. Germline lookup yields CDR1 KGHSH and CDR2 LQKENI. V was shortened by 3 bases and J by 0 bases, with 11 bases between the two germline ends.

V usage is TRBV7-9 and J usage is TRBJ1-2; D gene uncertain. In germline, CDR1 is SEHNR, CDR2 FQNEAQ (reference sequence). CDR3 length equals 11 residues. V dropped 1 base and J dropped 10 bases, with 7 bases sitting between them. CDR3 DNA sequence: TGTGCCAGCAGCTTAGAAGGTCCCTACACCTTC. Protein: CASSLEGPYTF. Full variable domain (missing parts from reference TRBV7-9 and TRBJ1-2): DTGVSQNPRHKITKRGQNVTFRCDPISEHNRLYWYRQTLGQGPEFLTYFQNEAQLEKSRLLSDRFSAERPKGSFSTLEIQRTEQGDSAMYLCASSLEGPYTFGSGTRLTVV.

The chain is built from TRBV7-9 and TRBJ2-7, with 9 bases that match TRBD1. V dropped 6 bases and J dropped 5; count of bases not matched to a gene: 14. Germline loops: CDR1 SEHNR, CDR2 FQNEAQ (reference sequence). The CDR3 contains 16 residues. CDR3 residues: CASSSSPGTGNHEQYF. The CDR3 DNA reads TGTGCCAGCAGTTCTTCCCCCGGGACAGGGAACCACGAGCAGTACTTC.

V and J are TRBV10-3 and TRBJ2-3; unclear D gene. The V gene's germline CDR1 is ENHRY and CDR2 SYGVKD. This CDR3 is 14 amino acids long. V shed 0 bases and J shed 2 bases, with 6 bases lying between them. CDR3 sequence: CAISESTDTDTQYF. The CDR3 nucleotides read TGTGCCATCAGTGAGTCTACAGACACAGATACGCAGTATTTT.